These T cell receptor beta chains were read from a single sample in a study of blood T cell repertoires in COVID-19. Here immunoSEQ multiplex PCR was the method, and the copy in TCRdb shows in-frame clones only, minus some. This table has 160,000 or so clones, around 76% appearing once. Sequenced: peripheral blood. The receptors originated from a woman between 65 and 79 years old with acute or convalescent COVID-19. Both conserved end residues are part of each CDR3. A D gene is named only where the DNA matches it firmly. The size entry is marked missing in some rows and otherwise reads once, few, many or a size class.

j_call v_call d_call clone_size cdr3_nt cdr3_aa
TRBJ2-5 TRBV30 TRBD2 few TGTGCCTGGAGCGGGGGGTTAGCAGAGACCCAGTACTTC CAWSGGLAETQYF
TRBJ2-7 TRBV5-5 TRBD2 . TGTGCCAGCAGCTACTTACTAGCGGGGGGGAACGAGCAGTACTTC CASSYLLAGGNEQYF
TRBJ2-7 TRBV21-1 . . TGTGCCAGCAGCAAAGTCGGCTGGAGGACGTACGAGCAGTACTTC CASSKVGWRTYEQYF
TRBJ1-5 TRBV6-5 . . TGTGCCAGCAGTTACGGGGCGGCTAGCAATCAGCCCCAGCATTTT CASSYGAASNQPQHF
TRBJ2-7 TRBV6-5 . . TGTGCCAGCAGTTACTCCCAGGGCGGCTACGAGCAGTACTTC CASSYSQGGYEQYF
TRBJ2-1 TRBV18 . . TGTGCCAGCTCACCACCGCCCTACTCCTACAATGAGCAGTTCTTC CASSPPPYSYNEQFF
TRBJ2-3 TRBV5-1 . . TGCGCCAGCAGCTTGAAATTAGCAGGCACAGATACGCAGTATTTT CASSLKLAGTDTQYF
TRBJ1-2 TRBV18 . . TGTGCCAGCTCACCGCGGCAGTTTGACGGCTACACCTTC CASSPRQFDGYTF
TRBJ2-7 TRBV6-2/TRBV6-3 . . TGTGCCAGCAGCTCGGGACTTCCTAGCTCCTACGAGCAGTACTTC CASSSGLPSSYEQYF
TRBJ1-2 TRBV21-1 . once TGTGCCAGCAGCACCAGGTATACAGGGAACTATGGCTACACCTTC CASSTRYTGNYGYTF
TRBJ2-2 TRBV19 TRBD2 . TGTGCCAGTAGCACTAGCGTGAACACCGGGGAGCTGTTTTTT CASSTSVNTGELFF
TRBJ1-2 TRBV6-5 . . TGTGCCAGCAGTTACTCGAGCGGGTTTGGCTACACCTTC CASSYSSGFGYTF
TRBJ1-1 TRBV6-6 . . TGTGCCAGCAGTTACTCGACCGGAGAGTCTGAAGCTTTCTTT CASSYSTGESEAFF